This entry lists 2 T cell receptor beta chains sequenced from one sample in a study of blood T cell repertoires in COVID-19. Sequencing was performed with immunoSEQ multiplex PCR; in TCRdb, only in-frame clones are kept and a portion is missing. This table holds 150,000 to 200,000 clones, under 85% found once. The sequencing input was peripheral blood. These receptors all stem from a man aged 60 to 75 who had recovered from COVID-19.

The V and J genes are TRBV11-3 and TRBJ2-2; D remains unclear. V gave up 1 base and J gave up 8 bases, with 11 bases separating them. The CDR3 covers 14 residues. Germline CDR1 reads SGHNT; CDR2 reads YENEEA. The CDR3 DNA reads TGTGCCAGCAGCTTAGCCGGTGGTATAGGGGAGCTGTTTTTT. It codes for CASSLAGGIGELFF.

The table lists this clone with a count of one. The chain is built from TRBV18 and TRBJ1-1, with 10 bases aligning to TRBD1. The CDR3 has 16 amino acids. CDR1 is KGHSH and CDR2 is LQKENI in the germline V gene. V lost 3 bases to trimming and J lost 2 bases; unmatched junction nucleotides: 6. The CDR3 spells CASSPRRTGGNTEAFF. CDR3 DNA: TGTGCCAGCTCACCTCGGAGGACAGGGGGAAACACTGAAGCTTTCTTT. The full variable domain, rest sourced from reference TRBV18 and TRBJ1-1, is NAGVMQNPRHLVRRRGQEARLRCSPMKGHSHVYWYRQLPEEGLKFMVYLQKENIIDESGMPKERFSAEFPKEGPSILRIQQVVRGDSAAYFCASSPRRTGGNTEAFFGQGTRLTVV.